Listed here are 24 T cell receptor beta chains from one sample, sequenced in a study of shared clonotypes between healthy human individuals. Measured with immunoSEQ multiplex PCR; TCRdb has only the in-frame clones, and not every one. This table has about 1 million clones, around four fifths appearing once. The sample was memory CD4+ T cells sorted from blood. This sample's subset: CD45RA-negative fraction. These receptors came from a man between 18 and 35 years old in good health.

This sequence joins TRBV7-2 and TRBJ2-2, with D perhaps matching TRBD1 (6 bases). V was pared by 4 bases and J by 15 bases, with 18 bases between. Germline V lookup: CDR1 SGHTA, CDR2 FQGNSA. The CDR3 loop spans 13 amino acids. CDR3 region: CASSSSYREAVFF. The CDR3 DNA reads TGTGCCAGCAGCTCATCATACAGGGAAGCGGTGTTTTTT.

V and J are TRBV4-1 and TRBJ1-2; TRBD1 might be the D (6 bases). The CDR3 has 15 residues. The V end lost 4 bases, the J end lost 4 bases, and 16 bases lay between the germline ends. Germline values: CDR1 MGHRA, CDR2 YSYEKL. The CDR3 is CASSRLQGSTYGYTF. DNA of the CDR3: TGCGCCAGCAGCCGGTTACAGGGTTCTACCTATGGCTACACCTTC.

The V call is TRBV7-9, the J call TRBJ1-6; 10 bases agree with TRBD1. The CDR3 length is 16 residues. V lost 5 bases to trimming and J lost 7 bases; unmatched junction nucleotides: 8. Germline CDR1 reads SEHNR; CDR2 reads FQNEAQ (reference sequence). CDR3 sequence: CASSPSDRGGNSPLHF. CDR3 in DNA: TGTGCCAGCAGCCCTTCGGACAGGGGGGGGAATTCACCCCTCCACTTT.

The V and J genes are TRBV4-1 and TRBJ1-2; 7 nucleotides align to TRBD1. V shed 3 bases and J 1 base; nucleotides not matched to a gene: 5. Germline V lookup: CDR1 MGHRA, CDR2 YSYEKL. This CDR3 is built from 15 residues. CDR3 bases: TGCGCCAGCAGCCAGCCGGGACAGATTAACTATGGCTACACCTTC. Protein: CASSQPGQINYGYTF.

The rearrangement uses TRBV7-3 and TRBJ2-4; 7 positions match TRBD2. The V and J ends lost 5 bases and 3 bases, in that order; junction bases with no gene match: 7. Germline-derived CDR1 and CDR2 are SGHTA and FQGTGA. This CDR3 is built from 15 residues. Here the CDR3 reads CASSQLAGGKNIQYF. In DNA, the CDR3 is TGTGCCAGCAGCCAGTTAGCGGGTGGCAAAAACATTCAGTACTTC.

The CDR3 DNA sequence: TGTGCCAGCAGCCCCAGTACTGGGGAGCTGTTTTTT. Translation: CASSPSTGELFF. This chain uses TRBV6-1 with TRBJ2-2; D gene unclear. Trimming removed 6 bases at V and 8 bases at J, with 10 bases between. Germline V gene sequence: CDR1 MNHNS, CDR2 SASEGT. The CDR3 consists of 12 residues.

This chain uses TRBV30 with TRBJ1-2; 8 nucleotides line up with TRBD1. The CDR3 is 13 residues long. CDR1 GTSNPN and CDR2 SVGIG come from the germline V gene (reference sequence). Losses at the gene ends were 7 bases for V and 2 bases for J; bases not matched to a gene: 6. The CDR3: CASTSGGNYGYTF. CDR3 nucleotides: TGTGCCTCCACCTCAGGGGGCAACTATGGCTACACCTTC.

The chain links TRBV7-2 to TRBJ2-6; D might be TRBD1 (6 bases). The germline V and J ends were trimmed by 5 bases and 2 bases, with 13 bases remaining between them. The CDR3 is 16 residues long. Germline V gene data show CDR1 as SGHTA and CDR2 as FQGNSA. The CDR3, as DNA: TGTGCCAGCAGCCCTTCAGGGGTTGCTGGGGCCAACGTCCTGACTTTC. Translation: CASSPSGVAGANVLTF.

The chain is built from TRBV18 and TRBJ1-5; 9 bases agree with TRBD1. Germline V gives CDR1 KGHSH, CDR2 LQKENI. V trimming: 6 bases; J trimming: 6 bases; junction bases outside the gene matches: 9. CDR3 length equals 15 residues. CDR3 bases: TGTGCCAGCTCGCCGGACAGGGGAAGAGGTCAGCCCCAGCATTTT. Amino acid sequence: CASSPDRGRGQPQHF. The complete variable domain, with remaining parts taken from reference TRBV18 and TRBJ1-5, reads NAGVMQNPRHLVRRRGQEARLRCSPMKGHSHVYWYRQLPEEGLKFMVYLQKENIIDESGMPKERFSAEFPKEGPSILRIQQVVRGDSAAYFCASSPDRGRGQPQHFGDGTRLSIL.

This chain joins TRBV6-1 and TRBJ1-1, with 9 positions matching TRBD1. Germline assignment: CDR1 MNHNS and CDR2 SASEGT. V lost 5 bases and J lost 6; bases outside the gene matches: 7. The CDR3 length is 14 residues. The CDR3 protein is CASSRQGEKAEAFF. DNA of the CDR3: TGTGCCAGCAGTCGACAGGGGGAAAAGGCTGAAGCTTTCTTT.

The rearrangement uses TRBV6-1 and TRBJ2-7; the D gene is possibly TRBD2 (5 bases). Germline V gene data show CDR1 as MNHNS and CDR2 as SASEGT. Trimming pared 1 base from V and 3 bases from J, leaving 10 bases between. CDR3 length: 14 residues. The DNA of the CDR3 is TGTGCCAGCAGTGAAGGGCCCGAGGGCTACGAGCAGTACTTC. It encodes CASSEGPEGYEQYF.

The genes are TRBV5-1 and TRBJ2-7; D may be TRBD2 (5 bases). In germline, CDR1 is SGHRS, CDR2 YFSETQ. V lost 5 bases, J lost 7 bases, and 19 bases lay in between. The CDR3 sequence is 14 residues long. The CDR3 DNA follows: TGCGCCAGCAGAAGGACTCCCCAAGAATGGGAGCAGTACTTC. Its translation: CASRRTPQEWEQYF.

This clone has a single count. CDR3 sequence reads: CASSNAPGEVNTGELFF. The CDR3 bases are TGCGCCAGCAGCAACGCGCCAGGGGAGGTAAACACCGGGGAGCTGTTTTTT. The rearrangement links TRBV5-1 to TRBJ2-2, with D perhaps matching TRBD1 or TRBD2 (6 bases each). Trimming took 4 bases from V and 2 from J, leaving 18 bases between them. Germline V gives CDR1 SGHRS, CDR2 YFSETQ. The CDR3 loop spans 17 amino acids.

The rearrangement joins TRBV7-9 to TRBJ1-1; TRBD1 matches 7 bases. From germline, CDR1 is SEHNR and CDR2 FQNEAQ (reference sequence). CDR3 size: 13 residues. After removal of 4 bases from V and 8 bases from J, the junction contained 7 bases not matched to a gene. CDR3 DNA: TGTGCCAGCAGCTCCCGACAGGGTTCCGAAGCTTTCTTT. Translation gives CASSSRQGSEAFF.

To note about this clone: This specimen includes other DNA sequences encoding the same CDR3. The chain recombines TRBV30 with TRBJ2-3; no reliable D call. From germline, CDR1 is GTSNPN and CDR2 SVGIG (reference sequence). The CDR3 length is 12 residues. V dropped 3 bases and J dropped 2 bases, with 6 bases sitting between them. In DNA form, the CDR3 reads TGTGCCTGGAGAGGAGACACAGATACGCAGTATTTT. Protein product: CAWRGDTDTQYF.

This sequence joins TRBV9 and TRBJ2-1, with D perhaps being TRBD1 or TRBD2 (5 bases each). This CDR3 is 15 amino acids long. Germline CDR1 reads SGDLS; CDR2 reads YYNGEE. V was pared by 0 bases and J by 5 bases, with 12 bases between. CDR3 sequence reads: CASSVGGAEDNEQFF. In nucleotides, the CDR3 is TGTGCCAGCAGCGTAGGGGGCGCGGAGGACAATGAGCAGTTCTTC.

This clone was picked up a small number of times. This specimen includes other DNA sequences encoding the same CDR3. The rearrangement uses TRBV7-9 and TRBJ2-3; possible D gene TRBD2, 5 bases. The CDR3 is 14 amino acids. Trimming removed 3 bases at V and 3 bases at J, with 10 bases between. Germline CDR1 and CDR2: SEHNR and FQNEAQ (reference sequence). The chain's CDR3 is CASSFEGRTDTQYF. Written as DNA, the CDR3 is TGTGCCAGCAGCTTCGAGGGCAGGACAGATACGCAGTATTTT.

The CDR3 DNA reads as TGTGCCAGCGGTCCCGGGACAGGGATGGGGTCACCCCTCCACTTT. Its translation: CASGPGTGMGSPLHF. The V gene is TRBV7-2, the J gene TRBJ1-6, with 9 nucleotides matching TRBD1. The CDR3 has 15 amino acids. CDR1 is SGHTA, CDR2 FQGNSA, per germline. Trimming took 8 bases from V and 10 from J; bases not matched to a gene: 12.

DNA of the CDR3: TGTGCCAGCAGCTTGGGGGGGCTTGGAGATACGCAGTATTTT. Amino acids: CASSLGGLGDTQYF. The chain links TRBV7-3 to TRBJ2-3, with TRBD2 as a possible D gene (7 bases). The CDR3 covers 14 residues. V shed 3 bases and J shed 5 bases, with 12 bases lying between them. CDR1 is SGHTA and CDR2 is FQGTGA in the germline V gene.

The rearrangement links TRBV11-2 to TRBJ2-5; D gene uncertain. Germline CDR1 is SGHAT and CDR2 is FQNNGV. This CDR3 comprises 13 residues. The ends were cut back, 2 bases at V and 2 bases at J, with 6 bases in the middle. The CDR3 nucleotides are TGTGCCAGCAGCTTACAGATACAAGAGACCCAGTACTTC. Amino acids: CASSLQIQETQYF.

The chain uses TRBV2 and TRBJ2-7; 8 bases agree with TRBD2. The CDR3 is 14 residues long. From germline, CDR1 is SNHLY and CDR2 FYNNEI. V dropped 5 bases and J dropped 3; count of bases not matched to a gene: 6. The DNA for the CDR3 is TGTGCCAGCAGTAAACTAGCGGCCTTCTACGAGCAGTACTTC. The encoded protein is CASSKLAAFYEQYF.

This clone was seen ten or more times. V usage is TRBV6-6 and J usage is TRBJ2-7, with D tentatively TRBD1 (7 bases). Germline V gives CDR1 MNHNY, CDR2 SVGAGI (reference sequence). The CDR3 has 15 residues. Trimming took off 7 bases at V and 3 bases at J, with 19 bases between the two ends. The CDR3 region has the DNA TGTGCCAGCAAGGAGGGGGCGCAAGGGCTCTACGAGCAGTACTTC. Its translation: CASKEGAQGLYEQYF.

In regard to this clone: This same CDR3 is encoded by further DNA sequences in the sample. This rearrangement joins TRBV5-1 to TRBJ2-3; tentative D call: TRBD1 (6 bases). CDR1 SGHRS and CDR2 YFSETQ come from the germline V gene. The CDR3 loop spans 13 amino acids. V was shortened by 5 bases and J by 0 bases, with 7 bases between the two germline ends. The CDR3 nucleotides are TGCGCCAGCAGAACAGGGAGCACAGATACGCAGTATTTT. Translating it yields CASRTGSTDTQYF.

The table lists this clone with many counts. The chain carries TRBV9 and TRBJ2-3, with D possibly TRBD2 on 6 matching bases. V was shortened by 3 bases and J by 2 bases, with 13 bases between the two germline ends. The CDR3 has 15 residues. CDR1 is SGDLS and CDR2 is YYNGEE in the germline V gene. The CDR3 sequence is CASSAGREFTDTQYF. The CDR3 DNA reads TGTGCCAGCAGCGCGGGACGGGAGTTCACAGATACGCAGTATTTT. Based on the CDR3 plus reference TRBV9 and TRBJ2-3, the full variable domain is DSGVTQTPKHLITATGQRVTLRCSPRSGDLSVYWYQQSLDQGLQFLIQYYNGEERAKGNILERFSAQQFPDLHSELNLSSLELGDSALYFCASSAGREFTDTQYFGPGTRLTVL.